A single sample gave rise to the 29 T cell receptor beta chains below, sequenced in a study of T-cell reconstitution after alpha-beta-depleted transplantation in children. Preparation of the TCRbeta library used unique molecular identifiers. TCRdb re-called the PCR reads through MiXCR, storing one row per CDR3 protein. The data show around 600,000 distinct CDR3 sequences, with about 10% seen just once and approximately 4.1% held by the top ten. The sequencing here drew on PBMCs from the stem cell graft donor, taken from the stem cell graft. These TCRs come from a human donor who donated a stem cell graft to a child with acute myeloid leukemia.

V usage is TRBV14 and J usage is TRBJ2-5; D remains ambiguous. Trimming cost V 4 bases and J 5 bases, with 32 bases left between them. The germline gives CDR1 SGHDN, CDR2 FVKESK. CDR3 length equals 20 residues. The CDR3 protein is CASSLYKGSGVRRTQETQYF. The CDR3 nucleotides are TGTGCCAGCAGCCTGTACAAGGGCAGTGGAGTCCGTAGGACCCAGGAGACCCAGTACTTC.

The rearrangement joins TRBV4-3 to TRBJ1-2; D is unresolved. This CDR3 is 14 amino acids long. The germline V gene has CDR1 LGHNA and CDR2 YSLEER. The V gene lost 0 bases and the J gene lost 4 bases, with 9 bases spanning the gap. The CDR3 nucleotides read TGCGCCAGCAGCCAAGACAGCTACTCCTATGGCTACACCTTC. It encodes CASSQDSYSYGYTF.

This clonotype was recorded many times. This sequence joins TRBV20-1 and TRBJ1-5, with TRBD1 matching over 8 bases. CDR1 and CDR2 (germline): DFQATT, SNEGSKA (reference sequence). V gave up 2 bases and J gave up 0 bases; unmatched junction bases: 15. CDR3 length equals 19 residues. Here the CDR3 reads CSARTQVQGGLYSNQPQHF. The CDR3 DNA sequence: TGCAGTGCTAGAACACAGGTACAGGGGGGCCTGTATAGCAATCAGCCCCAGCATTTT.

This clonotype has ten or more counts. This chain links TRBV7-2 with TRBJ2-7; possible D gene TRBD1, 6 bases. Germline V lookup: CDR1 SGHTA, CDR2 FQGNSA. V lost 5 bases and J lost 4, with 15 bases in between. The CDR3 contains 14 residues. The CDR3 region is CASSPRQVEYEQYF. In nucleotides, the CDR3 is TGTGCCAGCAGCCCGAGACAGGTCGAGTACGAGCAGTACTTC.

The chain has TRBV11-2 and TRBJ2-7; 8 bases fit TRBD2. V lost 3 bases and J lost 3; bases outside the gene matches: 7. Germline CDR1 reads SGHAT; CDR2 reads FQNNGV. The CDR3 is 15 residues long. As DNA, the CDR3 is TGTGCCAGCAGCTTGGAGGATAGCGGGATCTACGAGCAGTACTTC. Translated, it gives CASSLEDSGIYEQYF.

This clonotype occurred a few times. The chain couples TRBV12-3 or TRBV12-4 to TRBJ2-1, with D tentatively TRBD2 (5 bases). This CDR3 has 14 residues. The ends were cut back, 6 bases at V and 4 bases at J, with 13 bases in the middle. As DNA, the CDR3 is TGTGCCAGCAGCCCGGCTAGCAGGTACAATGAGCAGTTCTTC. Amino acids: CASSPASRYNEQFF.

The chain is built from TRBV4-2 and TRBJ2-1, with 12 bases matching TRBD2. Germline assignment: CDR1 LGHNA and CDR2 YNFKEQ. Germline trimming cut 4 bases from V and 8 bases from J; bases unmatched to any gene: 12. The CDR3 totals 17 residues. CDR3 region: CASSRRLAGDLRDEQFF. The CDR3 bases are TGTGCCAGCAGCCGCCGACTAGCGGGAGACCTCCGGGATGAGCAGTTCTTC.

The chain carries TRBV2 and TRBJ1-1, with TRBD1 matching 7 bases. Looked up from germline, CDR1 is SNHLY and CDR2 is FYNNEI. Trimming removed 6 bases from V and 4 bases from J; junction bases left unmatched: 11. The CDR3 is 15 residues long. The CDR3 here is CASSLQGNTFTEAFF. CDR3 sequence (DNA): TGTGCCAGCAGCCTACAGGGGAACACCTTCACTGAAGCTTTCTTT.

The chain combines TRBV20-1 with TRBJ2-7, with a tentative D call TRBD2 (6 bases). The CDR3 consists of 14 residues. The V end was cut by 0 bases, the J end by 7 bases, with 16 bases between. Per the germline V gene, CDR1 is DFQATT and CDR2 is SNEGSKA (reference sequence). This chain's CDR3 is CSARDRLDSGEQYF. In DNA form, the CDR3 reads TGCAGTGCTAGAGACCGACTAGATTCGGGGGAGCAGTACTTC.

This clonotype was detected a few times. The V gene is TRBV20-1, the J gene TRBJ2-3; 7 nucleotides agree with TRBD2. CDR3 size: 15 residues. Germline V gene data show CDR1 as DFQATT and CDR2 as SNEGSKA (reference sequence). Trimming took 0 bases from V and 2 from J; bases not matched to a gene: 5. CDR3 DNA sequence: TGCAGTGCTAGAGATTTAGGGACTAACACAGATACGCAGTATTTT. The encoded protein is CSARDLGTNTDTQYF.

This clonotype was seen at least ten times. V is TRBV5-1 and J is TRBJ2-5; 7 nucleotides agree with TRBD1. The germline V gene has CDR1 SGHRS and CDR2 YFSETQ. With V trimmed by 4 bases and J by 3 bases, 9 bases remained unmatched. This CDR3 contains 15 residues. CDR3 amino acids: CASSTDPTGEETQYF. The CDR3 DNA follows: TGCGCCAGCAGCACAGATCCCACAGGGGAAGAGACCCAGTACTTC.

The rearrangement links TRBV7-2 to TRBJ1-1; unclear D gene. Germline V gene lookup returns CDR1 SGHTA and CDR2 FQGNSA. The length of the CDR3 is 15 residues. The V end was cut by 2 bases, the J end by 1 base, with 11 bases between. The CDR3 DNA reads as TGTGCCAGCAGCTTATATCCCGTGGGGAACACTGAAGCTTTCTTT. Residues: CASSLYPVGNTEAFF.

This clonotype was detected many times. The chain has TRBV20-1 and TRBJ1-6, with a weak D call TRBD1 (6 bases). Trimming cost V 0 bases and J 3 bases, with 15 bases left between them. The CDR3 runs to 17 residues. The germline V gene encodes CDR1 DFQATT and CDR2 SNEGSKA (reference sequence). The CDR3 DNA reads TGCAGTGCTAGAGATCTATCCCGGGACAACTATAATTCACCCCTCCACTTT. Translated: CSARDLSRDNYNSPLHF.

This clonotype was recorded a few times. The V and J genes are TRBV12-3 or TRBV12-4 and TRBJ2-7, with TRBD2 matching over 12 bases. The CDR3 runs to 18 residues. The V segment lost 3 bases and the J segment 0 bases; nucleotides outside the gene matches: 9. This CDR3 reads CASSFHLAGGPGSYEQYF. CDR3 coding DNA: TGTGCCAGCAGTTTCCATCTAGCGGGAGGGCCTGGCTCCTACGAGCAGTACTTC.

This clonotype was counted at least ten times. This chain uses TRBV20-1 with TRBJ2-1; 11 nucleotides agree with TRBD2. The germline CDR1 and CDR2 sequences are DFQATT and SNEGSKA (reference sequence). CDR3 length: 14 amino acids. Trimming cost V 6 bases and J 8 bases; bases outside gene matches: 9. The CDR3 DNA follows: TGCAGTGCCCGAACTAGCGGGAGATGGTATGAGCAGTTCTTC. This encodes CSARTSGRWYEQFF.

The J gene is TRBJ2-5, the V gene TRBV7-2; D unresolved. The germline V gene has CDR1 SGHTA and CDR2 FQGNSA. There are 14 residues in the CDR3. V was trimmed by 1 base and J by 5 bases, leaving 11 bases between them. CDR3 sequence reads: CASSLVLVRETQYF. CDR3 nucleotide sequence: TGTGCCAGCAGCTTAGTGTTGGTCCGGGAGACCCAGTACTTC. The full variable domain, its missing parts supplied by reference TRBV7-2 and TRBJ2-5, is GAGVSQSPSNKVTEKGKDVELRCDPISGHTALYWYRQSLGQGLEFLIYFQGNSAPDKSGLPSDRFSAERTGGSVSTLTIQRTQQEDSAVYLCASSLVLVRETQYFGPGTRLLVL.

This clonotype came up a few times. J is TRBJ1-1 and V is TRBV30; TRBD1 agrees at 7 bases. Trimming took 2 bases from V and 2 from J; bases not matched to a gene: 5. Germline loops: CDR1 GTSNPN, CDR2 SVGIG (reference sequence). CDR3 length: 14 residues. CDR3 in amino acids: CAWSKPGGNTEAFF. In DNA form, the CDR3 reads TGTGCCTGGAGTAAGCCAGGGGGAAACACTGAAGCTTTCTTT. Using reference TRBV30 and TRBJ1-1 for the parts outside the CDR3, the full variable domain is SQTIHQWPATLVQPVGSPLSLECTVEGTSNPNLYWYRQAAGRGLQLLFYSVGIGQISSEVPQNLSASRPQDRQFILSSKKLLLSDSGFYLCAWSKPGGNTEAFFGQGTRLTVV.

This clonotype was seen a few times. The V and J genes are TRBV7-2 and TRBJ2-7; no clear D gene. Per germline, CDR1 SGHTA and CDR2 FQGNSA. V was trimmed by 0 bases and J by 3 bases, leaving 6 bases between them. The CDR3 is 13 amino acids. The CDR3 protein is CASSLATRYEQYF. CDR3 nucleotides: TGTGCCAGCAGCTTAGCAACTCGCTACGAGCAGTACTTC.

This clonotype was counted at least ten times. The rearrangement links TRBV12-3 or TRBV12-4 to TRBJ2-1, with D unclear. V lost 1 base to trimming and J lost 9 bases, with 10 bases between them. The CDR3 runs to 13 residues. This CDR3 is CASSLEAAVEQFF. In nucleotides, the CDR3 is TGTGCCAGCAGTTTAGAGGCCGCGGTTGAGCAGTTCTTC.

The sample holds many counts of this clonotype. The gene calls are TRBV7-2 and TRBJ2-7; 8 nucleotides agree with TRBD1. Germline V gene lookup returns CDR1 SGHTA and CDR2 FQGNSA. This CDR3 comprises 17 residues. J gave up 2 bases and V 3 bases, and 12 bases lay outside the gene matches. For the CDR3, the DNA is TGTGCCAGCAGCTTTCGATCCTCGGGACAGGATCCCTACGAGCAGTACTTC. Translation: CASSFRSSGQDPYEQYF.

This clonotype has a count of ten or more. The rearrangement uses TRBV20-1 and TRBJ2-4, with no clear D. The CDR3 has 10 amino acids. V was cut by 8 bases and J by 7 bases, with 9 bases left in between. CDR1 is DFQATT, CDR2 SNEGSKA, per germline (reference sequence). CDR3 residues: CSPASNIQYF. The CDR3 nucleotides are TGCAGTCCGGCTTCGAACATTCAGTACTTC.

This clonotype was counted a few times. This chain connects TRBV6-2 or TRBV6-3 to TRBJ1-5, with D tentatively TRBD1 (5 bases). Germline CDR1 and CDR2: MNHEY and SVGEGT. Deletions cut 10 bases from V and 4 bases from J, with 23 bases between. The CDR3 sequence is 16 residues long. In nucleotides, the CDR3 is TGTGCCACCACACCCCAGAACCAGGGACGAAATCAGCCCCAGCATTTT. The encoded protein is CATTPQNQGRNQPQHF.

A few counts support this clonotype. The chain joins TRBV30 to TRBJ2-3; no clear D. The CDR3 covers 13 residues. The germline V gene encodes CDR1 GTSNPN and CDR2 SVGIG (reference sequence). V shed 0 bases and J shed 6 bases, with 10 bases lying between them. For the CDR3, the DNA is TGTGCCTGGAGTGTAGGGCTGTCGGATACGCAGTATTTT. Protein sequence: CAWSVGLSDTQYF.

The V gene is TRBV20-1, the J gene TRBJ1-5; tentative D call: TRBD1 (6 bases). CDR3 size: 15 residues. Germline V gives CDR1 DFQATT, CDR2 SNEGSKA (reference sequence). The ends were cut back, 6 bases at V and 4 bases at J, with 19 bases in the middle. The DNA of the CDR3 is TGCAGTGCCCCGGCCGGGACACTGAAAAATCAGCCCCAGCATTTT. Translation gives CSAPAGTLKNQPQHF.

The chain's CDR3 is CSVVGGETQYF. Written as DNA, the CDR3 is TGCAGCGTTGTAGGAGGAGAGACCCAGTACTTC. V gene TRBV29-1 combines with J gene TRBJ2-5, with D tentatively TRBD2 (5 bases). V was pared by 4 bases and J by 4 bases, with 7 bases between. Per germline, CDR1 SQVTM and CDR2 ANQGSEA. This CDR3 is 11 amino acids long.

This clonotype was detected ten times or more. The chain links TRBV20-1 to TRBJ2-7, with 8 bases lining up with TRBD1. Germline V gives CDR1 DFQATT, CDR2 SNEGSKA (reference sequence). CDR3 length: 14 residues. Losses at the gene ends were 3 bases for V and 1 base for J; bases not matched to a gene: 5. CDR3 protein: CSASLQGASYEQYF. CDR3 nucleotides: TGCAGTGCTAGTCTTCAGGGGGCTTCCTACGAGCAGTACTTC.

This clonotype has a count of ten or more. The chain has TRBV6-2 or TRBV6-3 and TRBJ2-1; D is undetermined. Germline CDR1 MNHEY, CDR2 SVGEGT. The V end lost 0 bases, the J end lost 0 bases, and 15 bases lay between the germline ends. The CDR3 is 18 amino acids. CDR3 nucleotide sequence: TGTGCCAGCAGTTACTCAGCCAGTTTAGTGAGCTCCTACAATGAGCAGTTCTTC. It translates to CASSYSASLVSSYNEQFF.

This clonotype was recorded at least ten times. V gene TRBV6-5 combines with J gene TRBJ1-1, with D perhaps matching TRBD1 (5 bases). The CDR3 is 14 amino acids. CDR1 is MNHEY and CDR2 is SVGAGI in the germline V gene. The V gene lost 1 base and the J gene lost 7 bases, with 13 bases spanning the gap. CDR3 residues: CASSYLAVRGEAFF. The CDR3 DNA follows: TGTGCCAGCAGTTACTTGGCGGTGAGGGGTGAAGCTTTCTTT.

This clonotype was detected only a few times. This CDR3 reads CASSSPGQGNGGEQYF. In nucleotides, the CDR3 is TGTGCCAGCAGCTCCCCGGGACAGGGAAACGGGGGCGAGCAGTACTTC. V is TRBV28 and J is TRBJ2-7, with 9 bases identical to TRBD1. The CDR3 is 16 amino acids. V dropped 6 bases and J dropped 6; count of bases not matched to a gene: 15. The germline CDR1 and CDR2 sequences are MDHEN and SYDVKM.